Below are 12 T cell receptor beta chains sequenced from a single sample in a study of vaccination effects on CD4 cells after COVID-19. Following an approximately ten-day culture, CD4+ T cells were purified. Sometime from March through December 2020, the person acquired a SARS-CoV-2 infection that PCR confirmed. Each participant received a vaccine that was either BNT162b2 or mRNA-1273, given as two doses. Generated by immunoSEQ multiplex PCR, the TCRdb table keeps only in-frame clones and is missing some. The sample shows tens of thousands of clones, over 60% of them seen only once. These receptors lack a known antigen. The sample was CD4+ T cells from PBMCs cultured without peptide, taken after COVID-19 vaccination. The receptors originated from a human donor who had a prior SARS-CoV-2 infection.

This sequence joins TRBV5-6 and TRBJ2-7; TRBD1 might be the D (5 bases). The length of the CDR3 is 14 residues. The V end lost 0 bases, the J end lost 3 bases, and 10 bases lay between the germline ends. Germline CDR1 reads SGHDT; CDR2 reads YYEEEE. DNA of the CDR3: TGTGCCAGCAGCTTGGGTCAGACAGTCTACGAGCAGTACTTC. Its translation: CASSLGQTVYEQYF.

V gene TRBV5-4 combines with J gene TRBJ2-7; 12 bases line up with TRBD1. Trimming removed 3 bases from V and 6 bases from J; junction bases left unmatched: 10. The CDR3 runs to 16 residues. The V gene's germline CDR1 is SGHNT and CDR2 YYREEE (reference sequence). The CDR3 loop is CASSSGAGTGGTEQYF. The CDR3 DNA reads TGTGCCAGCAGCTCGGGAGCTGGGACAGGGGGCACCGAGCAGTACTTC. The full variable domain, with the rest looked up from reference TRBV5-4 and TRBJ2-7, is ETGVTQSPTHLIKTRGQQVTLRCSSQSGHNTVSWYQQALGQGPQFIFQYYREEENGRGNFPPRFSGLQFPNYSSELNVNALELDDSALYLCASSSGAGTGGTEQYFGPGTRLTVT.

The V call is TRBV5-1, the J call TRBJ2-3; D is ambiguous. The CDR3 runs to 16 residues. CDR1 and CDR2 (germline): SGHRS, YFSETQ. The ends were cut back, 1 base at V and 0 bases at J, with 12 bases in the middle. The CDR3 loop reads CASSLFGGGSTDTQYF. In DNA, the CDR3 is TGCGCCAGCAGCTTGTTCGGCGGCGGCAGCACAGATACGCAGTATTTT.

V is TRBV2 and J is TRBJ2-7; 7 bases are a match to TRBD2. Trimming at V came to 6 bases and at J to 5 bases, leaving 19 bases not matched to a gene. The CDR3 is made up of 17 amino acids. The germline gives CDR1 SNHLY, CDR2 FYNNEI. This CDR3 is CASRGGKSWGGIHEQYF. The CDR3 DNA reads TGTGCCAGCAGGGGGGGAAAGTCGTGGGGGGGAATTCACGAGCAGTACTTC.

The chain employs TRBV5-8 and TRBJ2-5; TRBD2 matches at 7 bases. Looked up from germline, CDR1 is SGHTS and CDR2 is YDEGEE. The CDR3 has 13 amino acids. V lost 2 bases, J lost 4 bases, and 2 bases stayed unmatched. CDR3 amino acids: CASSFSGVETQYF. For the CDR3, the DNA is TGTGCCAGCAGCTTCAGCGGGGTAGAGACCCAGTACTTC. Filled out from reference TRBV5-8 and TRBJ2-5, the complete variable domain reads EAGVTQSPTHLIKTRGQQATLRCSPISGHTSVYWYQQALGLGLQFLLWYDEGEERNRGNFPPRFSGRQFPNYSSELNVNALELEDSALYLCASSFSGVETQYFGPGTRLLVL.

This clone was counted a single time. This chain links TRBV9 with TRBJ2-7, with TRBD1 matching over 8 bases. This CDR3 comprises 15 residues. The junction had 11 bases not matched to a gene; V was cut back by 9 bases and J by 0 bases. Germline lookup yields CDR1 SGDLS and CDR2 YYNGEE. The CDR3 coding sequence is TGTGCCACCGACAGAGACAGGGGCTTCTCCTACGAGCAGTACTTC. Its translation: CATDRDRGFSYEQYF.

In the case of this clone: This specimen includes other DNA sequences encoding the same CDR3. V and J are TRBV7-2 and TRBJ1-1; D gene ambiguous. This CDR3 contains 13 residues. Trimming stripped 1 base from V and 2 bases from J, with 5 bases between. Germline CDR1 reads SGHTA; CDR2 reads FQGNSA. The CDR3 DNA is TGTGCCAGCAGCTTAGACAGAAACACTGAAGCTTTCTTT. Translation gives CASSLDRNTEAFF.

This clone was recorded a few times. This rearrangement joins TRBV7-8 to TRBJ1-1; D not certain. Germline V lookup: CDR1 SGHVS, CDR2 FQNEAQ. The CDR3 sequence is 14 residues long. V was cut by 0 bases and J by 1 base, with 6 bases left in between. CDR3 loop: CASSLAGGNTEAFF. The CDR3 DNA is TGTGCCAGCAGCTTAGCGGGAGGGAACACTGAAGCTTTCTTT.

This chain uses TRBV7-9 with TRBJ2-3; 9 bases match TRBD1. CDR1 is SEHNR and CDR2 is FQNEAQ in the germline V gene (reference sequence). This CDR3 region has 15 residues. V shed 5 bases and J 2 bases; nucleotides not matched to a gene: 5. CDR3 nucleotide sequence: TGTGCCAGCAGCCAGTGGACAGGGGCCACAGATACGCAGTATTTT. Amino acid sequence: CASSQWTGATDTQYF.

V usage is TRBV13 and J usage is TRBJ2-6; possibly TRBD1 for D (5 bases). V gave up 2 bases and J gave up 0 bases, with 17 bases separating them. This CDR3 spans 19 amino acids. Germline V CDR1 and CDR2: PRHDT, FYEKMQ (reference sequence). The CDR3 here is CASSLTLNRISSGANVLTF. The DNA for the CDR3 is TGTGCCAGCAGCTTAACTCTAAACAGGATAAGCTCTGGGGCCAACGTCCTGACTTTC. Supplemented by reference TRBV13 and TRBJ2-6, the full variable domain reads AAGVIQSPRHLIKEKRETATLKCYPIPRHDTVYWYQQGPGQDPQFLISFYEKMQSDKGSIPDRFSAQQFSDYHSELNMSSLELGDSALYFCASSLTLNRISSGANVLTFGAGSRLTVL.

This rearrangement joins TRBV10-3 to TRBJ2-3; 10 bases are shared with TRBD2. Germline V gene data show CDR1 as ENHRY and CDR2 as SYGVKD. Trimming cost V 8 bases and J 3 bases; bases outside gene matches: 5. The CDR3 consists of 14 residues. CDR3 sequence reads: CAIGLAGVTDTQYF. In DNA, the CDR3 is TGTGCCATCGGCCTAGCGGGAGTTACAGATACGCAGTATTTT.

V is TRBV4-2 and J is TRBJ2-2; 15 bases are a match to TRBD2. Unmatched junction bases numbered 9, after V lost 0 bases and J lost 7 bases. The length of the CDR3 is 19 residues. The germline CDR1 and CDR2 sequences are LGHNA and YNFKEQ. The CDR3 DNA follows: TGTGCCAGCAGCCAAGACAACGGACTAGCGGGAGGGCGAGGCGGGGAGCTGTTTTTT. It translates to CASSQDNGLAGGRGGELFF.